This TCR beta chain was sequenced during a study of cytomegalovirus exposure and HLA in healthy donors. Study background: It was reported in a later analysis that the same platform had been used for the 120 or so validation repertoires as for the approximately 730 first-cohort repertoires.

Comment on this clone: The antigen remains unidentified. The identical CDR3 is also encoded by other nucleotide sequences in the sample.

Study-level findings and limits: The tendency of first-cohort TCR clusters to co-occur in the 90 to 150 validation repertoires was the finding of a later analysis. The study designated around 150 TCR beta chains cytomegalovirus-associated.

Profiling relied on immunoSEQ multiplex PCR, and the TCRdb table lists in-frame clones only, not all of them. The sample consists of 120,000 or so clones, about 91% of them appearing once. The source is a man younger than 30 in good health and CMV-seronegative. Sequences were obtained from PBMCs.

The DNA for the CDR3 is TGCGCCAGCAGCTTGTTCCAGGGTCCTAATAATTATGGCTACACCTTC. This codes for CASSLFQGPNNYGYTF. The V call is TRBV5-1, the J call TRBJ1-2, with D possibly TRBD1 on 5 matching bases. Germline V CDR1 and CDR2: SGHRS, YFSETQ. The CDR3 has 16 residues. V was pared by 1 base and J by 5 bases, with 18 bases between.